The clone carrying this T cell receptor beta chain was counted many times. The antigen is undetermined. Quantitative 5'-RACE with molecular barcodes produced the TCR beta libraries. Each CDR3 protein gets one entry after TCRdb re-called the 5' RACE reads with MiXCR. The sample includes 700,000 to 850,000 distinct CDR3 sequences, roughly 12% seen only once; the top ten take approximately 0.46%. The sample comes from a study of CD8 T cells in ankylosing spondylitis. Points from the study as a whole: Characteristic, it appeared, of ankylosing spondylitis blood was a TCR beta motif of 7 or 8 highly homologous variants. Clones linked to disease were reported to show significant enrichment in matched ankylosing spondylitis synovial fluid.

The receptor comes from a male donor with ankylosing spondylitis. The material sequenced was blood, either unsorted or a sorted T cell fraction (not recorded which).

The CDR3 DNA follows: TGTGCCAGCAGCTTACTAGCGGGGTTTCCAGATACGCAGTATTTT. This sequence encodes CASSLLAGFPDTQYF. The rearrangement uses TRBV7-6 and TRBJ2-3; 9 bases match TRBD2. Looked up from germline, CDR1 is SGHVS and CDR2 is FNYEAQ. The CDR3 runs 15 residues. V dropped 2 bases and J dropped 4; count of bases not matched to a gene: 4.